This entry lists 2 T cell receptor beta chains sequenced from one sample in a study of identical twins. Each CDR3 protein is one row after TCRdb ran MiXCR on the 5' RACE reads. The sample includes 450,000 or so distinct CDR3 sequences, 20% to 25% of them seen just once. This sample also belongs to another study, concerning T cells expressing NK-cell markers.

Sequencing used CD4+ T cells sorted from blood. The source is a woman younger than 35 in good health.

This clonotype has a handful of counts. DNA for the CDR3: TGCAGTGCTGGACTAGCTAGCTCTGAGCAGTTCTTC. Translating gives CSAGLASSEQFF. This chain joins TRBV20-1 and TRBJ2-1; the match to TRBD2 covers 8 bases. V lost 5 bases, J lost 9 bases, and 6 bases stayed unmatched. The CDR3 sequence is 12 residues long. The V gene's germline CDR1 is DFQATT and CDR2 SNEGSKA (reference sequence).

The V call is TRBV5-1, the J call TRBJ1-2, with D maybe TRBD1 (5 bases). Germline CDR1 is SGHRS and CDR2 is YFSETQ. V lost 2 bases, J lost 2 bases, and 10 bases lay in between. The length of the CDR3 is 14 residues. CDR3 DNA sequence: TGCGCCAGCAGCTTATGGGACGGCAACTATGGCTACACCTTC. This translates into CASSLWDGNYGYTF.